This TCR beta chain was recovered during a study of PD-L1 blockade in urothelial cancer. Each patient supplied 1 to 8 pretreatment and on-treatment samples. CDR1 is LNHDA and CDR2 is SQIVND in the germline V gene (reference sequence). V was pared by 3 bases and J by 3 bases, with 17 bases between. The CDR3 has 17 amino acids. Study outcomes and limitations: Enhanced expansion of tumor-associated blood clones at 3 weeks characterized durable-benefit patients. Lower pretreatment blood TCR clonality, under the median, predicted better survival, researchers reported.

Every PCR got spiked synthetic TCR analog templates. Profiling relied on immunoSEQ multiplex PCR, and the TCRdb table lists in-frame clones only, not all of them. The sample shows 25,000 to 35,000 clones, 87% of them seen only once. Remarks on this clone: As yet, its antigen is unknown.

This sequence joins TRBV19 and TRBJ2-2; D may be TRBD1 (6 bases). This receptor was taken from a man aged 50 to 60 with urothelial cancer. The input for sequencing was PBMCs, taken around atezolizumab (anti-PD-L1) treatment. CDR3 sequence (DNA): TGTGCCAGTAGTATGATAGGGGGTGCTAAGGACACCGGGGAGCTGTTTTTT. Translation: CASSMIGGAKDTGELFF.